The 3 T cell receptor beta chains listed next were all sequenced from one sample in a study of cytomegalovirus exposure and HLA in healthy donors. The PCR used 60 Vbeta and 13 Jbeta primers. Profiling relied on immunoSEQ multiplex PCR, and the TCRdb table lists in-frame clones only, not all of them. The sample consists of 150,000 to 180,000 clones, approximately 80% of them appearing once. The specimen was PBMCs. The receptors here all came from a woman in her thirties or forties in good health and CMV-seropositive.

This sequence joins TRBV2 and TRBJ2-5; TRBD1 matches at 12 bases. Germline V gene data show CDR1 as SNHLY and CDR2 as FYNNEI. Trimming at V came to 3 bases and at J to 5 bases, leaving 4 bases not matched to a gene. CDR3 length: 15 amino acids. CDR3 coding DNA: TGTGCCAGCAGTGAGGGGGACAGGGGGCGCGAGACCCAGTACTTC. It encodes CASSEGDRGRETQYF.

This clone was recorded only once. The chain joins TRBV4-1 to TRBJ2-7; D not certain. The V gene lost 1 base and the J gene lost 0 bases, with 13 bases spanning the gap. The length of the CDR3 is 16 residues. Germline assignment: CDR1 MGHRA and CDR2 YSYEKL. The CDR3 coding sequence is TGCGCCAGCAGCCAAGGGGTGACTGGAAGCTCCTACGAGCAGTACTTC. It encodes CASSQGVTGSSYEQYF.

V gene TRBV6-4 combines with J gene TRBJ2-3, with a weak D call TRBD1 (6 bases). This CDR3 contains 15 residues. V lost 2 bases and J lost 3, with 12 bases in between. From germline, CDR1 is MRHNA and CDR2 SNTAGT. CDR3 loop: CASSDQGLGTDTQYF. The CDR3 DNA is TGTGCCAGCAGTGACCAGGGGCTTGGTACAGATACGCAGTATTTT.